This T cell receptor beta chain is drawn from a study of blood T cells in healthy people across ages (dated by TCRdb to 2013 to 2016). The study in broad terms: In model experiments, template switching captured about one uniquely barcoded TCR beta cDNA molecule for every two T cells. The donors were split into four age groups: young (average 16 years), middle-aged (39), aged (more than 60) and long-lived (more than 80). To track age-related changes in TCR beta repertoire diversity, the study relied on deep sequencing normalized with unique cDNA molecular identifiers. To avoid experimental bias, donors of different ages were spread randomly across the sequencing lanes. For two donors (one aged 18 to 30 and one aged 80 or older), the study analyzed two additional independent replicas of 1 million unique cDNA reads from the same blood draw.

For this chain, trimming is 4 bases at the V end and 2 bases at the J end, and the number of junction bases without a gene match is 5. The CDR3 goes from the cysteine to the phenylalanine over 14 residues. Only the CDR3 portion is preserved as DNA: 42 bases, with reading frame beginning at the first base. From a lookup of the germline V gene, CDR1 and CDR2 are SGHRS and YFSETQ. The library was produced with 5' RACE. The sequencing machine was an Illumina HiSeq 2500. A second roughly 7 to 11 cycle PCR used a sample-barcoded 5' primer and a J-beta primer mix. A template-switch 5' adaptor carrying 12 random nucleotides introduced a unique molecular identifier onto each TCR beta cDNA molecule. Each sample yielded at least 3 million CDR3-containing paired-end reads. All of the RNA was converted into first-strand cDNA using the Mint cDNA synthesis kit, with a TRBC-specific oligonucleotide serving as the primer. Following uracil-DNA glycosylase treatment, a first 18-cycle PCR with universal primers M1SS and BC2_uni_R was performed on all cDNA. On the study's bioinformatics: For normalization, 1 million high-quality reads, each with a distinct molecular identifier, were randomly selected from each sample. Instead of being binned into consensus sequences, reads with shared molecular identifiers were discarded. MiTCR, with a Q25 quality threshold and the strictest error-elimination algorithm, was used for CDR3 identification, clonotype clustering and error correction. A nonparametric unseen species model with Euler transformation was used to estimate lower-bound total TCR beta diversity. TCRdb cleaned the public reads at Q25 with fastp, built clones with MiXCR and kept in-frame beta chains. Rows merge per CDR3 protein into single entries with the most common DNA and genes. The V and J calls reflect TCRdb's pipeline rather than the authors' work. The sample has 910,000 or so distinct CDR3 sequences on record, roughly 47% of them singletons. Clones ranked in the top ten supply about a fifth of the sample.

Many counts were recorded for this clonotype. Its specific antigen is unknown. No base qualities exist here, and no much larger clone lies one base off it. Donors were roughly 40 systemically healthy Caucasian individuals from Russia aged roughly 6 to 90 years. Each donor gave 8 to 10 milliliters of peripheral blood, drawn into EDTA-treated Vacutainer tubes. Ficoll-Paque density-gradient centrifugation was used to isolate PBMCs, with at least 7 million obtained per sample. Total RNA, at least 6 micrograms per sample, was extracted from PBMCs with Trizol reagent. For every donor, an aliquot of PBMCs went through flow cytometry to measure the percentages of naive CD45RAhigh/CD27high T cells. Results the study describes overall, beyond this receptor: As age increased, observed TCR beta diversity per million T cells dropped in a roughly linear way, and a significant reduction was already evident by age 40. The CMV infection status of donors was not known, potentially confounding age-related changes in expanded clonotypes. Since profiling was done on bulk unsorted PBMCs, naive and antigen-experienced compartments could not be conclusively compared. Compared with the aged group, the long-lived group had more naive CD4+ T cells, fewer expanded clones and increased TCR diversity, suggesting age selection. A strong correlation was found between observed TCR beta diversity and the percentage of naive T cells measured by flow cytometry. Estimates of total diversity based on one million sequenced T cells were regarded as lower bounds and as underestimates.

The sequence derives from a woman aged 60-75 years in good health. Input material: blood. The chain links TRBV5-1 with TRBJ2-5; 7 central nucleotides agree with TRBD1. The DNA sequence follows: TGCGCCAGCAGCCCTGGACAGGCTCAAGAGACCCAGTACTTC. It specifies CASSPGQAQETQYF.